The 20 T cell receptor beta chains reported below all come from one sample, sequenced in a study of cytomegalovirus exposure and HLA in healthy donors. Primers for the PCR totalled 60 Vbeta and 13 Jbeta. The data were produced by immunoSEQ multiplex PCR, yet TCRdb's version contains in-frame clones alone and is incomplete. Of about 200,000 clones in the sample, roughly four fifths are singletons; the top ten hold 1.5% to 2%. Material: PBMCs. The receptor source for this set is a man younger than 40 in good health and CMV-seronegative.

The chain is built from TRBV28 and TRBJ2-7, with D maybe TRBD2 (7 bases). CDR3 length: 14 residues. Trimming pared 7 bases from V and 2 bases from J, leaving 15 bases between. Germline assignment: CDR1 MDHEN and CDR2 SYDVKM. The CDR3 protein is CASTGASGAYEQYF. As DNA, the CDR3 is TGTGCCAGCACAGGGGCTAGCGGAGCCTACGAGCAGTACTTC. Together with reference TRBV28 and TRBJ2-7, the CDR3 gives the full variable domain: DVKVTQSSRYLVKRTGEKVFLECVQDMDHENMFWYRQDPGLGLRLIYFSYDVKMKEKGDIPEGYSVSREKKERFSLILESASTNQTSMYLCASTGASGAYEQYFGPGTRLTVT.

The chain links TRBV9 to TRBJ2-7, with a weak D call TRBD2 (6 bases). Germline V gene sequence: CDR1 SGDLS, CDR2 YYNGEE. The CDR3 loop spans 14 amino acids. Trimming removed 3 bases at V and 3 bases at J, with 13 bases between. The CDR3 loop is CASSAGVSFYEQYF. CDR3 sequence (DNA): TGTGCCAGCAGCGCGGGGGTCTCATTCTACGAGCAGTACTTC.

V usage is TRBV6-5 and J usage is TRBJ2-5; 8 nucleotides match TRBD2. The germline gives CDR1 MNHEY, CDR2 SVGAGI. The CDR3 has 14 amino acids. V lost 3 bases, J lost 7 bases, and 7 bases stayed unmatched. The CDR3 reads CASSYGLAGGTQYF. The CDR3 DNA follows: TGTGCCAGCAGTTATGGACTAGCCGGCGGGACCCAGTACTTC.

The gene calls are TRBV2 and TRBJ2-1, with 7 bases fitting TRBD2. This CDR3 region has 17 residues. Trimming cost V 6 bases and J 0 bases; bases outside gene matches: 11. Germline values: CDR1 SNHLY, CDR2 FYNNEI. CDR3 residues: CASSPFISGFSYNEQFF. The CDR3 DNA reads TGTGCCAGCAGCCCGTTCATTAGCGGGTTCTCCTACAATGAGCAGTTCTTC.

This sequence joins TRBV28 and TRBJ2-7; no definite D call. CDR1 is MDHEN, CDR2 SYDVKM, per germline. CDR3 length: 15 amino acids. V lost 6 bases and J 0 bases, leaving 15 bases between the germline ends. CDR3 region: CASRSSRSLSYEQYF. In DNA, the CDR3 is TGTGCCAGCAGGTCCTCGAGGTCCCTCTCCTACGAGCAGTACTTC.

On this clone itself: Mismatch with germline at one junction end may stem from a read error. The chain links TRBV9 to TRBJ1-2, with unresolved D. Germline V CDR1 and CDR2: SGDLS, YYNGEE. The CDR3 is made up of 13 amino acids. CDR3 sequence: CASSVTGEGGYAF. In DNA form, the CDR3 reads TGTGCCAGCAGCGTAACCGGGGAAGGTGGCTACGCCTTC.

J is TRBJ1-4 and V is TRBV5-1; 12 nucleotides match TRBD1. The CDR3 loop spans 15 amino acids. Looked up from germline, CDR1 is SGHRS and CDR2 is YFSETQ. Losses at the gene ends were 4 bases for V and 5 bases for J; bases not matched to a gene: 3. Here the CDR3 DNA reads TGCGCCAGCAGCCTAGGGACAGGGGGCAATGAAAAACTGTTTTTT. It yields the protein CASSLGTGGNEKLFF.

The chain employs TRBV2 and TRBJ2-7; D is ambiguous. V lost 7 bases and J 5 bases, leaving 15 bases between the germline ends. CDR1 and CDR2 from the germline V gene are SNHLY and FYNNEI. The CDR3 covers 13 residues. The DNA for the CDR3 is TGTGCCAGCACCGCTCATACTAAGAACGAGCAGTACTTC. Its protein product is CASTAHTKNEQYF.

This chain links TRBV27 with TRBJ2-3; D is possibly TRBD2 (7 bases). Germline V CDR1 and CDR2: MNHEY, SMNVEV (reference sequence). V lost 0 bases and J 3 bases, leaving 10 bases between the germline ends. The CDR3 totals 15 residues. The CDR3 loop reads CASSLSGGGTDTQYF. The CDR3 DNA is TGTGCCAGCAGTTTATCGGGAGGGGGTACAGATACGCAGTATTTT.

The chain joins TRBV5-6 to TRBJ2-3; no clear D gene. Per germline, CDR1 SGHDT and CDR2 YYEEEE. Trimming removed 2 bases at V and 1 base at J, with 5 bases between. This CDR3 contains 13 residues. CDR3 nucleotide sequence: TGTGCCAGCAGCTTTAGAGGCACAGATACGCAGTATTTT. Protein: CASSFRGTDTQYF.

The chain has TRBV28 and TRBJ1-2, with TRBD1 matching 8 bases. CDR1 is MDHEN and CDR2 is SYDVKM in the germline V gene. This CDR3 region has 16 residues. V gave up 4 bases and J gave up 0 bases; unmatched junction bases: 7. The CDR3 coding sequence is TGTGCCAGCAGTTACGGGACAGGAGGTCCTAACTATGGCTACACCTTC. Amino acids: CASSYGTGGPNYGYTF.

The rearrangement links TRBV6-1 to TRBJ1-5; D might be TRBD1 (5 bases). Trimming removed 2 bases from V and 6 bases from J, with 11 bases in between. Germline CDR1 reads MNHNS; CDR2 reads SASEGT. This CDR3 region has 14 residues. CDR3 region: CASSETPRVQPQHF. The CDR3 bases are TGTGCCAGCAGTGAAACCCCCAGGGTTCAGCCCCAGCATTTT.

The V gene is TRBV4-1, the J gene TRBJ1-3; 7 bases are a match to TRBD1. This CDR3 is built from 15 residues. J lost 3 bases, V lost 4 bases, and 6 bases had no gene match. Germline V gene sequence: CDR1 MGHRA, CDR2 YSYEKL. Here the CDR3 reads CASSPGTVVGNTIYF. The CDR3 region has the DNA TGCGCCAGCAGCCCCGGGACAGTTGTTGGAAACACCATATATTTT.

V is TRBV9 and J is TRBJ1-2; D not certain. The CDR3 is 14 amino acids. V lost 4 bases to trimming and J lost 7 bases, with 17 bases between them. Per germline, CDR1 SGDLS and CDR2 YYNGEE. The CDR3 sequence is CASSPRESMFGYTF. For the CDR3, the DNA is TGTGCCAGCAGCCCGCGGGAGAGTATGTTTGGCTACACCTTC.

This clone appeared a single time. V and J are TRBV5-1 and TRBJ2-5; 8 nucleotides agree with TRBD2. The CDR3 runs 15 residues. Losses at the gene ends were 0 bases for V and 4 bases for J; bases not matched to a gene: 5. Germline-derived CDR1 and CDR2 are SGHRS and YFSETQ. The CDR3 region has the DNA TGCGCCAGCAGCTTGGGGCGGGGGACTAGAGAGACCCAGTACTTC. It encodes CASSLGRGTRETQYF.

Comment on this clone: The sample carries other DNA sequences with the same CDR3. CDR3: CASSAPDRGRGGYTF. As DNA, the CDR3 is TGTGCCAGCAGTGCCCCGGACAGGGGGCGGGGTGGCTACACCTTC. The genes are TRBV6-1 and TRBJ1-2, with 11 bases matching TRBD1. Trimming at V came to 4 bases and at J to 7 bases, leaving 8 bases not matched to a gene. Germline V gene lookup returns CDR1 MNHNS and CDR2 SASEGT. This CDR3 region has 15 residues.

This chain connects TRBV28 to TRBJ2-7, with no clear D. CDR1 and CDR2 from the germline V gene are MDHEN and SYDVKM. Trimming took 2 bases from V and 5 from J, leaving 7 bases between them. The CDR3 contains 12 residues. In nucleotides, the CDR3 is TGTGCCAGCAGTTTAGTATTTAACGAGCAGTACTTC. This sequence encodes CASSLVFNEQYF. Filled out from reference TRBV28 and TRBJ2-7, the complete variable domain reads DVKVTQSSRYLVKRTGEKVFLECVQDMDHENMFWYRQDPGLGLRLIYFSYDVKMKEKGDIPEGYSVSREKKERFSLILESASTNQTSMYLCASSLVFNEQYFGPGTRLTVT.

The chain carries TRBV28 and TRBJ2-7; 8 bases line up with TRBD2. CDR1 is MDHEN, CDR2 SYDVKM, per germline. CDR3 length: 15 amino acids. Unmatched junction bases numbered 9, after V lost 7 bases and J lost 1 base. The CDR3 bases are TGTGCCAGCACCACCCCATCGGGAGGGTCCTACGAGCAGTACTTC. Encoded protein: CASTTPSGGSYEQYF.

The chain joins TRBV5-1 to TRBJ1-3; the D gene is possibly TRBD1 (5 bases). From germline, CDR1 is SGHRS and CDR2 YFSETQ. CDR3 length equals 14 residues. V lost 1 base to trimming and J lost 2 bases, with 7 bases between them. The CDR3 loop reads CASSLTGAGNTIYF. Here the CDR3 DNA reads TGCGCCAGCAGCTTGACAGGCGCTGGAAACACCATATATTTT.

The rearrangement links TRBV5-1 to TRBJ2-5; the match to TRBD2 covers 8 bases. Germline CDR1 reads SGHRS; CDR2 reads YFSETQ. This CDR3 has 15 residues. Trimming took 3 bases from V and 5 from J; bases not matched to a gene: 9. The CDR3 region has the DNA TGCGCCAGCAGCTGGGCGGGAGGCCTCCGGGAGACCCAGTACTTC. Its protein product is CASSWAGGLRETQYF.